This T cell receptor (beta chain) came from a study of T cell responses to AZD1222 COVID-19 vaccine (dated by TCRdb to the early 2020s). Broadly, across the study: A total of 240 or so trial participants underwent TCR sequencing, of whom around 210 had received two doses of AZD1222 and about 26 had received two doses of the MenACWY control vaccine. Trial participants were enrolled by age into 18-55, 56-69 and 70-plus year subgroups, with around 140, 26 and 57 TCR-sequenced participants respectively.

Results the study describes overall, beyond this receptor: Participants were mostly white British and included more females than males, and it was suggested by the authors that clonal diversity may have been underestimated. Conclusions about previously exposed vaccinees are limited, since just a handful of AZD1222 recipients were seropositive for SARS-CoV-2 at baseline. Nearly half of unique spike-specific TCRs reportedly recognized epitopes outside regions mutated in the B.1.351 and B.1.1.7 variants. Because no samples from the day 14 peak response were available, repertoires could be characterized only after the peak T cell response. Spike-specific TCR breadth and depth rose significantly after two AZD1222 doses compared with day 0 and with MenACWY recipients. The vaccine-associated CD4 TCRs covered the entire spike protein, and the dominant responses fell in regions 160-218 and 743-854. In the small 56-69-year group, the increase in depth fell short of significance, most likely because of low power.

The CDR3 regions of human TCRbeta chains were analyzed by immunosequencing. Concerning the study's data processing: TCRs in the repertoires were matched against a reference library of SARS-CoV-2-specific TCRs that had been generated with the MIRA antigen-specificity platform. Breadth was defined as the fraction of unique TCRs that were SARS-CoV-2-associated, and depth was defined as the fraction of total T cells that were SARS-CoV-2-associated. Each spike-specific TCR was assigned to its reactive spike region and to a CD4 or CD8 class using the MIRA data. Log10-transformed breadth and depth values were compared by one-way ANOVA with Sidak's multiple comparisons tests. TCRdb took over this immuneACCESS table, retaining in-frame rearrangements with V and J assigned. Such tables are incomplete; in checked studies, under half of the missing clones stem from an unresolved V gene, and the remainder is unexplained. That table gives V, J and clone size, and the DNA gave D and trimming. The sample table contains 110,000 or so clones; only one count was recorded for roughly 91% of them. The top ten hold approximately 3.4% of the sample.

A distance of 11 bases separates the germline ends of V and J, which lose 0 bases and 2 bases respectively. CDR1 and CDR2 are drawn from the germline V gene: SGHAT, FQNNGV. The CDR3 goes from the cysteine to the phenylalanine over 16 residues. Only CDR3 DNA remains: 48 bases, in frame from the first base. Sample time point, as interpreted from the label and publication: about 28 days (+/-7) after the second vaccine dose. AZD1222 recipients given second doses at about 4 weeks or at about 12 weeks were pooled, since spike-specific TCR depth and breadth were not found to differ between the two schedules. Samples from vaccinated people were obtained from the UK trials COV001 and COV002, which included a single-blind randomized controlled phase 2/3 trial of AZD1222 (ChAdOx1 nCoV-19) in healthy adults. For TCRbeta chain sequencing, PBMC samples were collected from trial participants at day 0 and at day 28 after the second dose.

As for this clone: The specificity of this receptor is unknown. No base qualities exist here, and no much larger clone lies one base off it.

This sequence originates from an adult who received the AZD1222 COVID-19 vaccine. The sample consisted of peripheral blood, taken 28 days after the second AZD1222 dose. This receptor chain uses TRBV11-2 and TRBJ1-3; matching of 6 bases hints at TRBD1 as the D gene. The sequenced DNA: TGTGCCAGCAGCTTAGAACCGGGGGGGCCTGGAAACACCATATATTTT. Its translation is CASSLEPGGPGNTIYF.